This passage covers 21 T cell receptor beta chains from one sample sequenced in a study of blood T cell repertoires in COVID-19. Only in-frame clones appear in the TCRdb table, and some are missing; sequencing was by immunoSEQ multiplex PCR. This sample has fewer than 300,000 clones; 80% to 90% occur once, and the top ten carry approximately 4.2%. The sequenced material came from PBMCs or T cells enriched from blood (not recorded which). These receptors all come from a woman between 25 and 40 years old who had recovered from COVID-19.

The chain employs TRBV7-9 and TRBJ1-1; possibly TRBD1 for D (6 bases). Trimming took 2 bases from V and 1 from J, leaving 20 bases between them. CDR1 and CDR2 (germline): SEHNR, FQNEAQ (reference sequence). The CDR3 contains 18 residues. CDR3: CASSLMLGYRDENTEAFF. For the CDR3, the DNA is TGTGCCAGCAGCTTAATGCTGGGGTACAGGGACGAGAACACTGAAGCTTTCTTT.

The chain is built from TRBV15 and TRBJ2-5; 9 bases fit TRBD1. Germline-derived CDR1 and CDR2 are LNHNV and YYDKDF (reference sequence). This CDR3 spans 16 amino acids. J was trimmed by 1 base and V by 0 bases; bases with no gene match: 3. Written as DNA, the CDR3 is TGTGCCACCAGCAGAGATTTGGGACAGGGCCAAGAGACCCAGTACTTC. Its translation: CATSRDLGQGQETQYF.

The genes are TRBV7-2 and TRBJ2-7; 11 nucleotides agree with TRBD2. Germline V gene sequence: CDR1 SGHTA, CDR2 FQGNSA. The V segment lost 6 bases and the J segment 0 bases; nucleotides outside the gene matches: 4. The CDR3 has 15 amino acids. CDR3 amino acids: CASSQLAGASYEQYF. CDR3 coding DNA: TGTGCCAGCAGTCAACTAGCGGGGGCCTCCTACGAGCAGTACTTC.

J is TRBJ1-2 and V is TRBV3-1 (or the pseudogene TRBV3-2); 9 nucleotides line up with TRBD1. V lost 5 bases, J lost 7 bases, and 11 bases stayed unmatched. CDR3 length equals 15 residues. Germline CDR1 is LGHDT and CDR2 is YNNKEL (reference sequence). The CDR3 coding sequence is TGTGCCAGCAGCTCCCGAGGGACAGGGTTTGTTGGCTACACCTTC. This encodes CASSSRGTGFVGYTF.

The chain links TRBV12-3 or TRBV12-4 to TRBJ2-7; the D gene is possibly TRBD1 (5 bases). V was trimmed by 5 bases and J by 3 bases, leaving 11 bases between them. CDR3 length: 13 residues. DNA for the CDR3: TGTGCCAGCAGTCTGCGAACAGGCTACGAGCAGTACTTC. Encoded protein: CASSLRTGYEQYF.

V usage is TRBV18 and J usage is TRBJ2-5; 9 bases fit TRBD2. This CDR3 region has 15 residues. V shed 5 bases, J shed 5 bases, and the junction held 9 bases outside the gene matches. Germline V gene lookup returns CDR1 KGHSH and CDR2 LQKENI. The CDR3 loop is CASSSNAREGETQYF. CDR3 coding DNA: TGTGCCAGCTCAAGCAATGCGCGGGAGGGGGAGACCCAGTACTTC.

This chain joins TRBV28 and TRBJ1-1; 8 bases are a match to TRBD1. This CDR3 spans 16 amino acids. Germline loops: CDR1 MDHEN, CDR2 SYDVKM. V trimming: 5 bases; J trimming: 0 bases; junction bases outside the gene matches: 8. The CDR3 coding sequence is TGTGCCAGCAGTCCGCAGACAGGGGCCCTGAACACTGAAGCTTTCTTT. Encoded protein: CASSPQTGALNTEAFF.

The CDR3 DNA follows: TGCAGCGCCCTATGGCAGGGCCAAGGAGAGACCCAGTACTTC. This encodes CSALWQGQGETQYF. The chain carries TRBV29-1 and TRBJ2-5; the D gene is possibly TRBD1 (5 bases). V was shortened by 7 bases and J by 4 bases, with 19 bases between the two germline ends. The germline V gene encodes CDR1 SQVTM and CDR2 ANQGSEA. The CDR3 is 14 residues long.

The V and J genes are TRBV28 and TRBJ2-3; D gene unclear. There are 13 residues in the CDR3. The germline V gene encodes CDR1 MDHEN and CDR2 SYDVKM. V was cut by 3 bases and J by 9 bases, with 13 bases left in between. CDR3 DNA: TGTGCCAGCAGTTTGAGATCCCCAGGCACGCAGTATTTT. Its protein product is CASSLRSPGTQYF.

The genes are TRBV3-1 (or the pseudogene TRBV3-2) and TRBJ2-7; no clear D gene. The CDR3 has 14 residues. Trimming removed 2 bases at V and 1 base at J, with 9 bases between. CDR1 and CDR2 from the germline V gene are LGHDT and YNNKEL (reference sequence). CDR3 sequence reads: CASSQSSESYEQYF. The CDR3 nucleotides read TGTGCCAGCAGCCAAAGTTCGGAGTCCTACGAGCAGTACTTC.

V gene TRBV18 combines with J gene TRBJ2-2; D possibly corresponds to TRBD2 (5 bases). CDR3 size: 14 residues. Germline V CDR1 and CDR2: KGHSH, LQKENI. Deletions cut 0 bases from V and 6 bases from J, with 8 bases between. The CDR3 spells CASSPPWESGELFF. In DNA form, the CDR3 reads TGTGCCAGCTCACCACCGTGGGAGTCCGGGGAGCTGTTTTTT.

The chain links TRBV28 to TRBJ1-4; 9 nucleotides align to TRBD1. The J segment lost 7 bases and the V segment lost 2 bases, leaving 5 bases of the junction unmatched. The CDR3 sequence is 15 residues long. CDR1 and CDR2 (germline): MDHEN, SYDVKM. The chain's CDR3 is CASSLPTGGGEKLFF. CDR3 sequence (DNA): TGTGCCAGCAGTTTACCCACAGGGGGCGGTGAAAAACTGTTTTTT.

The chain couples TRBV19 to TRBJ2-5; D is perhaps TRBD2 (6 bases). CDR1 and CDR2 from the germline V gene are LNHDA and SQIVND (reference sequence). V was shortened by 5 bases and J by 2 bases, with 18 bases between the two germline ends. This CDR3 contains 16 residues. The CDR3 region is CASSSGRLEGQETQYF. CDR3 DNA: TGTGCCAGTAGTTCGGGACGACTAGAGGGACAAGAGACCCAGTACTTC.

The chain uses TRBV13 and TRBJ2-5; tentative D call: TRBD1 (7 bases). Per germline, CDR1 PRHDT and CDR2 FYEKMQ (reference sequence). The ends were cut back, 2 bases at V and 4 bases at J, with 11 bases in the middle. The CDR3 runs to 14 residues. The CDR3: CASSLQGGRETQYF. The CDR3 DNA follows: TGTGCCAGCAGCTTACAGGGGGGCCGAGAGACCCAGTACTTC. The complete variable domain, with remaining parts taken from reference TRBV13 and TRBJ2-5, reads AAGVIQSPRHLIKEKRETATLKCYPIPRHDTVYWYQQGPGQDPQFLISFYEKMQSDKGSIPDRFSAQQFSDYHSELNMSSLELGDSALYFCASSLQGGRETQYFGPGTRLLVL.

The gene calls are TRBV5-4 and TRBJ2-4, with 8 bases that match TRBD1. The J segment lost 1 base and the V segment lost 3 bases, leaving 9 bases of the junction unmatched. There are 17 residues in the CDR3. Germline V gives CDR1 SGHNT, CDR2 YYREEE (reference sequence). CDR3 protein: CASSSYSGGPAKNIQYF. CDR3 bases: TGTGCCAGCAGCTCCTACTCAGGGGGCCCCGCCAAAAACATTCAGTACTTC.

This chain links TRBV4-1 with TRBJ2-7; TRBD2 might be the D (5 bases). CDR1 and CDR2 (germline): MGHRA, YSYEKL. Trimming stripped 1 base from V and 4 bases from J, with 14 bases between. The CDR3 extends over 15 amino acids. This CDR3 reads CASSQGPSGLYEQYF. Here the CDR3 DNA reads TGCGCCAGCAGCCAAGGACCCTCCGGACTGTACGAGCAGTACTTC.

The chain's CDR3 is CASSFEGGSYNSPLHF. In DNA form, the CDR3 reads TGTGCCAGCAGCTTTGAAGGGGGCTCCTATAATTCACCCCTCCACTTT. V is TRBV5-5 and J is TRBJ1-6; TRBD1 is a possible D gene (6 bases). The CDR3 has 16 residues. Per germline, CDR1 SGHKS and CDR2 YYEKEE (reference sequence). V gave up 2 bases and J gave up 0 bases, with 9 bases separating them.

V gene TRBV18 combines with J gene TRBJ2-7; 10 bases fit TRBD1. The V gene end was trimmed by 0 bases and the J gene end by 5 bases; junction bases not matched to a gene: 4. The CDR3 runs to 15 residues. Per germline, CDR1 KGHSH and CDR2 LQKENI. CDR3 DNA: TGTGCCAGCTCACCACCGACCGGACAGGGGGACGAGCAGTACTTC. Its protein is CASSPPTGQGDEQYF.

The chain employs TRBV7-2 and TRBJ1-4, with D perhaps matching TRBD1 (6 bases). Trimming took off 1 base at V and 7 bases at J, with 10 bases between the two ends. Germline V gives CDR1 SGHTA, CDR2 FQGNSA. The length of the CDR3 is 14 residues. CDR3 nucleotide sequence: TGTGCCAGCAGCTTAGGCAGGGGTGGTGAAAAACTGTTTTTT. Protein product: CASSLGRGGEKLFF.

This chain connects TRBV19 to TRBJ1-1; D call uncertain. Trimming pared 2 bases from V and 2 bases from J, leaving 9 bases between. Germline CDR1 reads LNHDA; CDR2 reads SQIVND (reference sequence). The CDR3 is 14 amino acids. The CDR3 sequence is CASSIYQANTEAFF. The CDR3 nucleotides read TGTGCCAGTAGTATATATCAGGCTAACACTGAAGCTTTCTTT.

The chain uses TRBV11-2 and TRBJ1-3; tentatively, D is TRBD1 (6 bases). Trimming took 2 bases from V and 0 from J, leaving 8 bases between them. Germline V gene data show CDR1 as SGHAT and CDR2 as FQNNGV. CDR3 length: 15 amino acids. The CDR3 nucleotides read TGTGCCAGCAGCTTAACAGGGAGCTCTGGAAACACCATATATTTT. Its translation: CASSLTGSSGNTIYF.